The present T cell receptor (beta chain) was sequenced within a study of blood T cell repertoires in COVID-19 (dated by TCRdb to the early 2020s). For context, the study as a whole: Collaborator samples came from the United States, Italy and Spain and covered acute and convalescent phases of COVID-19. The samples were drawn from the first 160 participants of the ongoing ImmuneRACE study and from some 1,300 subjects provided by 6 global collaborators. The repertoires were made available in a free public database intended to serve as a resource for research on the immune response to SARS-CoV-2. Where HLA class I and class II types were available, the types were taken from metadata supplied by the sample provider, not from assay-based typing. A de-identified subject ID, COVID-19 status, age in years and sex were almost always included in the sample metadata. The material from the prospective study consisted of cDNA or gDNA derived from T cells, B-cell-depleted T cells, or PBMCs. The dataset comprised deeply sampled blood TCRbeta repertoires from subjects exposed to, actively infected with, or recovered from COVID-19. Study-wide conclusions, independent of this receptor: The amount of clinical and demographic metadata varied by source and participant and was provided uncurated.

TCRbeta CDR3 regions were amplified from genomic DNA by means of the immunoSEQ Assay, a bias-controlled multiplex PCR. The published analysis was carried out like this. The number of nucleated cells in each sample was estimated by amplification of reference gene primers within the assay. Sequence reads were collapsed and filtered to measure the absolute abundance of every unique TCRbeta CDR3 rearrangement. Productive Simpson clonality was computed per sample as the square root of Simpson's diversity index over productive rearrangements. TCRdb re-hosts the immuneACCESS table, in-frame sequences only. Its copies lack some clones; in the studies checked, an unresolved V gene accounts for under half of them, and the cause for the rest is not known. D and trimming come from the DNA, and the V and J calls and clone size come from that table. The sample records about 82,000 clones, about 73% of which are singletons. Roughly 38% of the sample belongs to the ten largest clones.

At one collaborating source in Seattle, patients were enrolled during active infection and were followed longitudinally through the course of disease. The collaborating institutions used their own protocols to collect whole blood in K2EDTA tubes. For TCRbeta analysis, collaborator samples were shipped as frozen whole blood, as isolated PBMCs, or as DNA extracted from either sample type. As concerns this clone: The target of this receptor is not known. Base-call qualities are not available, and no considerably larger clone is one nucleotide away.

V sheds 6 bases and J sheds 0 bases, leaving 9 bases between their ends. CDR1 is given as ENHRY and CDR2 as SYGVKD, both from the germline V gene. The CDR3 contains 13 residues, cysteine and phenylalanine counted. The retained sequence is limited to the CDR3, 39 bases, with the frame set at the first base. This sequence was found in a man between 60 and 75 years old with COVID-19, enrolled during active disease. The chain was built from TRBV10-3 and TRBJ2-7; the D gene is perhaps TRBD1, from 6 matching bases. The sample taken for sequencing was peripheral blood. The CDR3 here reads CAIRDRSSYEQYF. The nucleotide sequence reads TGTGCCATCAGAGACAGGAGCTCCTACGAGCAGTACTTC.